Below, 20 T cell receptor beta chains from the same sample are listed, as sequenced in a study of beta chain features in type 1 diabetes. Study results and caveats: Shortening that was moderate but significant affected the TCRB CDR3s of Type 1 diabetes patients in all four CD4+ subsets.

No antigen is known for these receptors. The investigators reverse transcribed all of the isolated RNA, so they sequenced expressed TCRB transcripts. Sequenced by immunoSEQ multiplex PCR; TCRdb stores in-frame clones only, minus some. The sample includes a few hundred thousand clones, approximately 13% of them seen just once. Input material: naive CD4+ T cells from blood. These receptors came from a man aged 30-40 years with type 1 diabetes.

The sample holds a few counts of this clone. The V call is TRBV9, the J call TRBJ2-3, with TRBD2 matching over 7 bases. V was pared by 0 bases and J by 4 bases, with 2 bases of the junction left unmatched. CDR1 and CDR2 (germline): SGDLS, YYNGEE. The CDR3 length is 14 residues. DNA of the CDR3: TGTGCCAGCAGCGTAGAGAGCGGGGCAGATACGCAGTATTTT. Translating it yields CASSVESGADTQYF.

The V call is TRBV11-2, the J call TRBJ1-1; D perhaps matches TRBD1 (6 bases). The CDR3 totals 12 residues. CDR1 is SGHAT and CDR2 is FQNNGV in the germline V gene. V shed 4 bases and J shed 4 bases, with 7 bases lying between them. The CDR3 sequence is CASSSQGTEAFF. The CDR3 nucleotides are TGTGCCAGCAGCTCACAGGGCACTGAAGCTTTCTTT.

The CDR3: CASSQASGPTTYEQYF. The CDR3 DNA reads as TGTGCCAGCAGCCAAGCGAGTGGGCCTACCACCTACGAGCAGTACTTC. The V and J genes are TRBV4-2 and TRBJ2-7; D remains unclear. CDR3 size: 16 residues. Germline V gene data show CDR1 as LGHNA and CDR2 as YNFKEQ. V lost 1 base and J 2 bases, leaving 15 bases between the germline ends.

Only a few counts were recorded for this clone. J is TRBJ2-4 and V is TRBV20-1; D may be TRBD1 (6 bases). Germline CDR1 is DFQATT and CDR2 is SNEGSKA (reference sequence). Between the trimmed V and J ends, which lost 6 bases and 8 bases, there was a span of 11 bases. This CDR3 contains 11 residues. CDR3 sequence reads: CSASEGDIQYF. CDR3 sequence (DNA): TGCAGTGCCTCCGAGGGGGACATTCAGTACTTC.

This rearrangement joins TRBV7-9 to TRBJ1-6, with unresolved D. CDR3 size: 14 residues. CDR1 and CDR2 from the germline V gene are SEHNR and FQNEAQ (reference sequence). V was shortened by 1 base and J by 10 bases, with 11 bases between the two germline ends. The CDR3 is CASSLVGKGSPLHF. In DNA, the CDR3 is TGTGCCAGCAGCTTAGTCGGGAAAGGATCACCCCTCCACTTT.

This clone was observed a single time. The rearrangement links TRBV6-5 to TRBJ1-1, with TRBD1 matching over 7 bases. Germline-derived CDR1 and CDR2 are MNHEY and SVGAGI. The V segment lost 7 bases and the J segment 0 bases; nucleotides outside the gene matches: 5. There are 14 residues in the CDR3. Written as DNA, the CDR3 is TGTGCCAGCAACCCGGGACAGATGAACACTGAAGCTTTCTTT. Translation: CASNPGQMNTEAFF.

The rearrangement uses TRBV5-8 and TRBJ2-1; weak D call: TRBD1 (5 bases). Trimming pared 4 bases from V and 0 bases from J, leaving 11 bases between. Germline V gene data show CDR1 as SGHTS and CDR2 as YDEGEE. The CDR3 contains 15 residues. The CDR3 nucleotides read TGTGCCAGCAGCGCTGGACATGCCTCCTACAATGAGCAGTTCTTC. Its translation is CASSAGHASYNEQFF.

V gene TRBV5-1 combines with J gene TRBJ2-6, with 7 bases fitting TRBD2. J gave up 0 bases and V 0 bases, and 0 bases lay outside the gene matches. CDR1 is SGHRS and CDR2 is YFSETQ in the germline V gene. The CDR3 runs 16 residues. This chain's CDR3 is CASSLGGGSGANVLTF. The CDR3, as DNA: TGCGCCAGCAGCTTGGGCGGGGGCTCTGGGGCCAACGTCCTGACTTTC.

This clone has a handful of counts. The chain joins TRBV10-3 to TRBJ2-3; a weak D match, TRBD2 (5 bases). The CDR3 runs to 15 residues. CDR1 is ENHRY and CDR2 is SYGVKD in the germline V gene. V was shortened by 0 bases and J by 4 bases, with 11 bases between the two germline ends. CDR3 protein: CAISESYERSDTQYF. The CDR3 DNA is TGTGCCATCAGTGAGTCTTATGAGCGGTCAGATACGCAGTATTTT.

The chain combines TRBV7-2 with TRBJ2-3; 9 nucleotides match TRBD2. V lost 4 bases to trimming and J lost 3 bases; unmatched junction nucleotides: 8. The CDR3 covers 16 residues. CDR1 and CDR2 (germline): SGHTA, FQGNSA. The CDR3, as DNA: TGTGCCAGCAGCTCCAGTCTAGCGGGATGGACAGATACGCAGTATTTT. It is translated as CASSSSLAGWTDTQYF.

The chain couples TRBV18 to TRBJ2-1; 9 bases line up with TRBD1. This CDR3 has 15 amino acids. V was pared by 3 bases and J by 4 bases, with 4 bases of the junction left unmatched. CDR1 and CDR2 (germline): KGHSH, LQKENI. CDR3 in amino acids: CASSPGTGQYNEQFF. CDR3 nucleotides: TGTGCCAGCTCACCCGGGACAGGGCAATACAATGAGCAGTTCTTC.

This chain's CDR3 is CASSDYPGQGISLHF. The CDR3 nucleotides read TGTGCCAGCAGCGATTATCCGGGACAGGGTATTTCCCTCCACTTT. V is TRBV5-4 and J is TRBJ1-6, with 9 bases identical to TRBD1. The CDR3 extends over 15 amino acids. V lost 4 bases, J lost 14 bases, and 13 bases stayed unmatched. Per germline, CDR1 SGHNT and CDR2 YYREEE (reference sequence).

The rearrangement joins TRBV4-2 to TRBJ1-1, with TRBD1 matching 8 bases. V dropped 4 bases and J dropped 7; count of bases not matched to a gene: 5. Per the germline V gene, CDR1 is LGHNA and CDR2 is YNFKEQ. The CDR3 totals 13 residues. The CDR3 sequence: CASSPGQGVEAFF. CDR3 nucleotides: TGTGCCAGCAGCCCCGGACAGGGAGTTGAAGCTTTCTTT.

This clone occurred once. This chain joins TRBV28 and TRBJ1-1, with 7 bases identical to TRBD1. Germline V gene data show CDR1 as MDHEN and CDR2 as SYDVKM. This CDR3 comprises 14 residues. Unmatched junction bases numbered 6, after V lost 2 bases and J lost 6 bases. The DNA of the CDR3 is TGTGCCAGCAGTTTAGTCCAGGGGGATTCTGAAGCTTTCTTT. Translated: CASSLVQGDSEAFF. Combining the CDR3 with reference TRBV28 and TRBJ1-1 gives the whole variable domain DVKVTQSSRYLVKRTGEKVFLECVQDMDHENMFWYRQDPGLGLRLIYFSYDVKMKEKGDIPEGYSVSREKKERFSLILESASTNQTSMYLCASSLVQGDSEAFFGQGTRLTVV.

The chain is built from TRBV27 and TRBJ1-1; weak D call: TRBD1 (5 bases). Trimming stripped 6 bases from V and 0 bases from J, with 11 bases between. The germline gives CDR1 MNHEY, CDR2 SMNVEV (reference sequence). The CDR3 totals 14 residues. The CDR3 protein is CASSPGGMNTEAFF. In DNA, the CDR3 is TGTGCCAGCAGCCCGGGGGGGATGAACACTGAAGCTTTCTTT.

This clone was detected a few times. In DNA, the CDR3 is TGTGCCAGCAGCTTAAAGGGGGGGACCTACGAGCAGTACTTC. It specifies CASSLKGGTYEQYF. The rearrangement links TRBV5-4 to TRBJ2-7; tentatively, D is TRBD2 (7 bases). Germline assignment: CDR1 SGHNT and CDR2 YYREEE (reference sequence). The CDR3 is 14 residues long. Trimming pared 2 bases from V and 2 bases from J, leaving 11 bases between.

This clone showed up just a few times. The chain uses TRBV5-1 and TRBJ2-7; a possible D gene is TRBD2 (5 bases). The CDR3 sequence is 15 residues long. Germline CDR1 reads SGHRS; CDR2 reads YFSETQ. The V and J ends lost 6 bases and 2 bases respectively, with 18 bases between them. CDR3 nucleotide sequence: TGCGCCAGCAAAGCAACTCCAGCGGATGCCTACGAGCAGTACTTC. It codes for CASKATPADAYEQYF.

This clone was picked up a small number of times. The chain carries TRBV6-1 and TRBJ1-5; D unclear. The CDR3 has 13 amino acids. The V end was cut by 1 base, the J end by 5 bases, with 6 bases between. Germline CDR1 and CDR2: MNHNS and SASEGT. The CDR3 DNA follows: TGTGCCAGCAGTGAAGTAAATTATCAGCCCCAGCATTTT. Protein product: CASSEVNYQPQHF.

The table lists this clone with a few counts. The chain uses TRBV7-2 and TRBJ2-5; 9 nucleotides line up with TRBD2. J lost 4 bases, V lost 6 bases, and 3 bases had no gene match. The CDR3 is 13 residues long. Germline values: CDR1 SGHTA, CDR2 FQGNSA. The chain's CDR3 is CASRRGGTETQYF. In DNA, the CDR3 is TGTGCCAGCAGGCGGGGGGGGACAGAGACCCAGTACTTC.

This clone has just a few counts. The rearrangement uses TRBV19 and TRBJ2-6; 9 nucleotides align to TRBD1. This CDR3 is 16 amino acids long. Trimming at V came to 4 bases and at J to 2 bases, leaving 3 bases not matched to a gene. CDR1 is LNHDA and CDR2 is SQIVND in the germline V gene (reference sequence). The CDR3 reads CASSTGTGTGANVLTF. CDR3 DNA: TGTGCCAGTAGTACGGGGACAGGGACTGGGGCCAACGTCCTGACTTTC.